This T cell receptor (beta chain) came from a study of T cells after yellow fever vaccination. General observations from the study: It was a small share of clonotypes that appeared in both CD4 and CD8 compartments.

This CDR3 region has 19 residues. Per the germline V gene, CDR1 is MGHDK and CDR2 is SYGVNS. Trimming stripped 2 bases from V and 0 bases from J, with 21 bases between. Template switching with 5'RACE generated the TCR cDNA and added a universal primer site and UMIs. MiXCR, applied by TCRdb to the 5' RACE reads, yields one record per CDR3 protein. The sample shows approximately 31,000 distinct CDR3 sequences, over 9.5% of them seen only once. This clonotype was seen ten or more times. The specimen was PBMCs, either bulk or a sorted T-cell subset (CD4+, CD8+, memory, or dextramer-sorted; not recorded which), collected roughly 15 days after the first yellow fever vaccination. This sequence joins TRBV25-1 and TRBJ2-3; weak D call: TRBD1 (6 bases). This sequence originates from a man aged 18 to 30 who received the YFV17D yellow fever vaccine. CDR3 region: CASSEEFTGTPVSTDTQYF. The CDR3 DNA is TGTGCCAGCAGTGAAGAATTTACCGGGACACCTGTTAGCACAGATACGCAGTATTTT.